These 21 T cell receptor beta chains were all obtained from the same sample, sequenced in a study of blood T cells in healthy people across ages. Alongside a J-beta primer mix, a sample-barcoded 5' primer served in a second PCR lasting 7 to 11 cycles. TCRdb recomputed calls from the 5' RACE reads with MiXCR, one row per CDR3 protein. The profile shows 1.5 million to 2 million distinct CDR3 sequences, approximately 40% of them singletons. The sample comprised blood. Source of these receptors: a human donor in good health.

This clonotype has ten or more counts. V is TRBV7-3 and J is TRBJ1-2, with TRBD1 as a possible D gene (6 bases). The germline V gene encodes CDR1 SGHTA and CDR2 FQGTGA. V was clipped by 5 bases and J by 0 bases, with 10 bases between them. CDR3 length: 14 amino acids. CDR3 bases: TGTGCCAGCAGCCCCGGACAGTCTAACTATGGCTACACCTTC. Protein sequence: CASSPGQSNYGYTF.

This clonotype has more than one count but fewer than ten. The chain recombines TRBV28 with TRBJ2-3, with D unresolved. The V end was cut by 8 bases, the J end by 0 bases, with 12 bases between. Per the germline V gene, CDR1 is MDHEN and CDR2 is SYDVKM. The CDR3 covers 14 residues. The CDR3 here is CASLRTSSTDTQYF. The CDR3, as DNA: TGTGCCAGCCTGAGAACCTCTAGCACAGATACGCAGTATTTT.

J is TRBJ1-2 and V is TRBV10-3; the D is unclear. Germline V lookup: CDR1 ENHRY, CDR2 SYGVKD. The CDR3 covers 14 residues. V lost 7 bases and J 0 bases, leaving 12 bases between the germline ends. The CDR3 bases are TGTGCCATCAATGGCGCGGCCGCTAACTATGGCTACACCTTC. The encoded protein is CAINGAAANYGYTF.

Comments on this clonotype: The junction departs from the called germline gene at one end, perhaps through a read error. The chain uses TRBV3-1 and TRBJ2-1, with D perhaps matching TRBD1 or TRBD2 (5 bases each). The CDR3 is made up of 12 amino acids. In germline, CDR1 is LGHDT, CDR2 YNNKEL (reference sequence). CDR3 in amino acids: CACSQNGGEQFF. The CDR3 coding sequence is TGTGCCTGCAGCCAAAATGGGGGTGAGCAGTTCTTC.

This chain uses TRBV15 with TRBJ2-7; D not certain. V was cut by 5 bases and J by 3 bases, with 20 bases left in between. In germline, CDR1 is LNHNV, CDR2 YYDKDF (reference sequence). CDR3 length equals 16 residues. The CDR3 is CATSESHDIRVYEQYF. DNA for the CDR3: TGTGCCACCAGCGAATCCCACGACATAAGGGTCTACGAGCAGTACTTC.

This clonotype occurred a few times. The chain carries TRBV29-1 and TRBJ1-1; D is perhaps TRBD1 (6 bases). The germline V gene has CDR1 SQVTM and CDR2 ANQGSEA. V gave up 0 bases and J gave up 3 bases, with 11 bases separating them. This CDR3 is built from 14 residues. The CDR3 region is CSVEDIQGYTEAFF. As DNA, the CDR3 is TGCAGCGTTGAAGATATACAGGGCTACACTGAAGCTTTCTTT. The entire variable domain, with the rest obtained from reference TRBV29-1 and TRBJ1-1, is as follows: SAVISQKPSRDICQRGTSLTIQCQVDSQVTMMFWYRQQPGQSLTLIATANQGSEATYESGFVIDKFPISRPNLTFSTLTVSNMSPEDSSIYLCSVEDIQGYTEAFFGQGTRLTVV.

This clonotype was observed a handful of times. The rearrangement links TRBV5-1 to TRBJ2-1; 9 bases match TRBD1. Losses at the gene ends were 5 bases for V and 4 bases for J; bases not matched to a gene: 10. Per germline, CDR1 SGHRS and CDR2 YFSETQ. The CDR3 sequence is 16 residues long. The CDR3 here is CASRLSGTGIYNEQFF. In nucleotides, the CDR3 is TGCGCCAGCAGGTTATCTGGGACAGGGATTTACAATGAGCAGTTCTTC.

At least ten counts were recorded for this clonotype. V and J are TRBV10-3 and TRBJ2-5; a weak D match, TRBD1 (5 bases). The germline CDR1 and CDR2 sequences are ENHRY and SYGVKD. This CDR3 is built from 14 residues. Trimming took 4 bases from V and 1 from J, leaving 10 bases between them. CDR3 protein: CAISVRGTQETQYF. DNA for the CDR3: TGTGCCATCAGTGTTAGGGGCACCCAAGAGACCCAGTACTTC.

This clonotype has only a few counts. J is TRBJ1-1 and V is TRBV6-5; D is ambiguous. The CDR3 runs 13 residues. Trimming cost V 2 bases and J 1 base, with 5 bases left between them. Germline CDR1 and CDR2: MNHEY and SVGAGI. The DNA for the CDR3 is TGTGCCAGCAGTTACAACAAGAACACTGAAGCTTTCTTT. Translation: CASSYNKNTEAFF.

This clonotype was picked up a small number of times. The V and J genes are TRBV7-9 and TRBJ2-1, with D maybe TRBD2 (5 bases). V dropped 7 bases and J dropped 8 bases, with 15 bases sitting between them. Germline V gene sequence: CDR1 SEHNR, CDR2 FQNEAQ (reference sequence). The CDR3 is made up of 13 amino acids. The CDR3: CASMESGIYEQFF. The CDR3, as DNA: TGTGCCAGCATGGAGTCGGGGATATATGAGCAGTTCTTC.

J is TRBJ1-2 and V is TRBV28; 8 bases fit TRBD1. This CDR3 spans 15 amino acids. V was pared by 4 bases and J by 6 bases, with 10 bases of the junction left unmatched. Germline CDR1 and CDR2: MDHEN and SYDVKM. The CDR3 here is CASSWGRQGRDGYTF. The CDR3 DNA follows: TGTGCCAGCAGTTGGGGTCGACAGGGGAGGGATGGCTACACCTTC.

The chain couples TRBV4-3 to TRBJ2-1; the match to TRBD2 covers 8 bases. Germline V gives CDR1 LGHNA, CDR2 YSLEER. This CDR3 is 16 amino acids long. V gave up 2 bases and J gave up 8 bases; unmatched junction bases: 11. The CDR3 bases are TGCGCCAGCAGCCAAATCGCGGGGGGCCGTTACGATGAGCAGTTCTTC. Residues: CASSQIAGGRYDEQFF.

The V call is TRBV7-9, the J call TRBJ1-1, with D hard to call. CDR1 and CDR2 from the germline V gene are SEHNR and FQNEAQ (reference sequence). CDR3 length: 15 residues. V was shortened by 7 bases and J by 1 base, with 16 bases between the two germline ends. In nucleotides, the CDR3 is TGTGCCAGCACCCAGGCTAGCGGTTGGAACACTGAAGCTTTCTTT. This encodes CASTQASGWNTEAFF.

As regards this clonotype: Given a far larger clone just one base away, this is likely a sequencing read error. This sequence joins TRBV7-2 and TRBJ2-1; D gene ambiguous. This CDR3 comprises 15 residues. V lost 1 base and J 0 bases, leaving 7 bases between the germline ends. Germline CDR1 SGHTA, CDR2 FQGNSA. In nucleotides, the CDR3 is TGTGCCAGCAGCTTAGAGCAGAGCTCCTACAATGAGCAGTTCTTC. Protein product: CASSLEQSSYNEQFF.

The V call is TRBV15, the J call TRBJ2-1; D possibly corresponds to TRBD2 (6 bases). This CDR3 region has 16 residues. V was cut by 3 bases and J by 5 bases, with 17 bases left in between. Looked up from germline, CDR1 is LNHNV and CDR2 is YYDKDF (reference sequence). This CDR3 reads CATSREGTGGDNEQFF. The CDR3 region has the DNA TGTGCCACCAGCAGGGAAGGGACCGGCGGGGACAATGAGCAGTTCTTC. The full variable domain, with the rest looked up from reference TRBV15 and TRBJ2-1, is DAMVIQNPRYQVTQFGKPVTLSCSQTLNHNVMYWYQQKSSQAPKLLFHYYDKDFNNEADTPDNFQSRRPNTSFCFLDIRSPGLGDTAMYLCATSREGTGGDNEQFFGPGTRLTVL.

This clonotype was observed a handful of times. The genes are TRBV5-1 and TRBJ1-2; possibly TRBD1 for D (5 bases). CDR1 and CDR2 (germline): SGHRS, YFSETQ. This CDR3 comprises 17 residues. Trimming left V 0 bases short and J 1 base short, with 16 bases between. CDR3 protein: CASSLGQTRSLNYGYTF. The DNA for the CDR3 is TGCGCCAGCAGCTTGGGACAGACCCGATCCCTTAACTATGGCTACACCTTC.

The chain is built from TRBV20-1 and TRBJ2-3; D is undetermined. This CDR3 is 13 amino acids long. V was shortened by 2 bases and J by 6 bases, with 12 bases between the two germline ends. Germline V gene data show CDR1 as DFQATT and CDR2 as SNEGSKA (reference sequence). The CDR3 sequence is CSARKITVDTQYF. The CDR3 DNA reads TGCAGTGCTAGAAAAATAACCGTGGATACGCAGTATTTT.

CDR3 region: CASSYGIRTEAFF. CDR3 bases: TGTGCCAGCAGTTACGGGATTCGGACTGAAGCTTTCTTT. V is TRBV6-2 or TRBV6-3 and J is TRBJ1-1; D not resolved. This CDR3 region has 13 residues. Germline V CDR1 and CDR2: MNHEY, SVGEGT. V was cut by 2 bases and J by 5 bases, with 9 bases left in between.

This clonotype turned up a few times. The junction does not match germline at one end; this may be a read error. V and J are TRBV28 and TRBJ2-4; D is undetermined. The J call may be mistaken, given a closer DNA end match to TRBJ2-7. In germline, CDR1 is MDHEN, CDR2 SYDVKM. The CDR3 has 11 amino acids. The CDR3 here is CATARSCEQYF. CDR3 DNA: TGTGCCACCGCACGGTCCTGCGAGCAGTACTTC.

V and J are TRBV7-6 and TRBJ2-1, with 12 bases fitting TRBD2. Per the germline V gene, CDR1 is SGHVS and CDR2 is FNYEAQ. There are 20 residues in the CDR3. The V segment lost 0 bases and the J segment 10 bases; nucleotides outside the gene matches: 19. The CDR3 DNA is TGTGCCAGCAGCTTAGCGGAGGGCCTGGGATCTAGCGGGGGGGCCGTAGAGCAGTTCTTC. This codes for CASSLAEGLGSSGGAVEQFF.

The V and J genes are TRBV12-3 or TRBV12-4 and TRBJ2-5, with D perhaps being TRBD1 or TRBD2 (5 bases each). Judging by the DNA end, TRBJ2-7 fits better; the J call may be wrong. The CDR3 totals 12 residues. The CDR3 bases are TGTGCCAGCAGTTTAGGGGGACCCGAGCAGTACTTC. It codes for CASSLGGPEQYF.